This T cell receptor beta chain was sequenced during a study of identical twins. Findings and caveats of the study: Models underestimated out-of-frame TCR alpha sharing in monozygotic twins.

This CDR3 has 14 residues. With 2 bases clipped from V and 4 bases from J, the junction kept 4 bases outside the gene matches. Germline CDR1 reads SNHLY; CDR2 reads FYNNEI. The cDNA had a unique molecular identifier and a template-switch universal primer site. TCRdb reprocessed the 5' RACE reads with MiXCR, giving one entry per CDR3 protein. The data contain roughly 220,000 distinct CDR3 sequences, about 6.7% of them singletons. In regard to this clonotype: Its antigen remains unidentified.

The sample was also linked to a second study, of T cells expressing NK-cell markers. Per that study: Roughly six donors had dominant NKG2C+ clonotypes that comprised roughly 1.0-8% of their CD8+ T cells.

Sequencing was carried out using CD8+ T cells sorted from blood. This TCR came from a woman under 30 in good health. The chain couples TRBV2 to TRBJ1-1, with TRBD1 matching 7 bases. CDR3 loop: CASSERDRATEAFF. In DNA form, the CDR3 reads TGTGCCAGCAGTGAACGTGACAGGGCCACTGAAGCTTTCTTT. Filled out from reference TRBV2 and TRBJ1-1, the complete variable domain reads EPEVTQTPSHQVTQMGQEVILRCVPISNHLYFYWYRQILGQKVEFLVSFYNNEISEKSEIFDDQFSVERPDGSNFTLKIRSTKLEDSAMYFCASSERDRATEAFFGQGTRLTVV.